These T cell receptor beta chains were read from a single sample in a study of T cells in Graves' hyperthyroidism and ophthalmopathy. MiXCR, applied by TCRdb to the multiplex PCR reads, yields one record per CDR3 protein. This table holds 700,000 to 950,000 distinct CDR3 sequences, approximately 36% found once. Sequenced material: blood. All receptors derive from a woman in her thirties or forties with Graves' hyperthyroidism. CDR3s include the opening cysteine and the closing phenylalanine or tryptophan. The order of the fields is D gene, clone size, V gene, J gene, CDR3 DNA, CDR3 protein. A D gene is named only where the DNA matches it firmly. Not all rows give a size; the values are once, few, many and, for expanded clones, a class.

NA	NA	TRBV27	TRBJ1-2	TGTGCCAGCAGTTTATCGAGACAGTTAGGGAATGGCTACACCTTC	CASSLSRQLGNGYTF
TRBD1	many	TRBV7-9	TRBJ1-4	TGTGCCAGCAGCCACACAGGGGGAGGCGAAAAACTGTTTTTT	CASSHTGGGEKLFF
NA	NA	TRBV5-1	TRBJ2-7	TGCGCCAGCAGCCAAGCCGAAACTGGCACCTACGAGCAGTACTTC	CASSQAETGTYEQYF
TRBD1	NA	TRBV20-1	TRBJ1-6	TGCAGTGCTAGGGGCCCGACAGGGGCTTATAATTCACCCCTCCACTTT	CSARGPTGAYNSPLHF
NA	many	TRBV6-2/TRBV6-3	TRBJ1-1	TGTGCCAGCAGTTCAGGACGGATTGAGAACACTGAAGCTTTCTTT	CASSSGRIENTEAFF
TRBD2	NA	TRBV29-1	TRBJ2-3	TGCAGCGTTGAAAGGGGTAGCGGGGGTACAGATACGCAGTATTTT	CSVERGSGGTDTQYF
NA	few	TRBV9	TRBJ2-5	TGTGCCAGCAGCGTAGTGGGGGGTCTCCAAGAGACCCAGTACTTC	CASSVVGGLQETQYF
NA	NA	TRBV7-9	TRBJ1-2	TGTGCCAGCAGCCACCCCGCCTATGGCTACACCTTC	CASSHPAYGYTF
TRBD1	many	TRBV4-1	TRBJ1-6	TGCGCCAGCAGCTACGGACAGGGGGCACCTTCACCCCTCCACTTT	CASSYGQGAPSPLHF
NA	many	TRBV19	TRBJ1-1	TGTGCCAGTAGTATTAGGCCGGCCGTGGGCACTGAAGCTTTCTTT	CASSIRPAVGTEAFF
NA	few	TRBV7-9	TRBJ2-7	TGCGCCAGCAGCCCCGGGAAAGGTTACGAGCAGTACTTC	CASSPGKGYEQYF
NA	NA	TRBV12-3/TRBV12-4	TRBJ1-1	TGTGCCAGCAGTTCAATTTGGGGCAGGAGCATGAACACTGAAGCTTTCTTT	CASSSIWGRSMNTEAFF
NA	NA	TRBV10-2	TRBJ2-6	TGCGCCAGCAGGGGGGACTCCTCTGGGGCCAACGTCCTGACTTTC	CASRGDSSGANVLTF
NA	many	TRBV7-3	TRBJ1-1	TGTGCCAGCAGCTCCCAGGAAGACACTGAAGCTTTCTTT	CASSSQEDTEAFF
NA	NA	TRBV10-3	TRBJ1-2	TGTGCCATCCCTCGCGAGGGGGTTTGGAGTGGCTACACCTTC	CAIPREGVWSGYTF
TRBD1	NA	TRBV10-3	TRBJ2-5	TGTGCCATCAGTGATGCACAGGGGGGACAAGAGACCCAGTACTTC	CAISDAQGGQETQYF
TRBD1	NA	TRBV2	TRBJ1-2	TGTGCCAGCAGTGAACGCAGTCCCGGGACAGGGGGCGGTGGCTACACCTTC	CASSERSPGTGGGGYTF
NA	NA	TRBV29-1	TRBJ2-7	TGCAGCGTTGAGAACAGCTCCTACGAGCAGTACTTC	CSVENSSYEQYF
NA	many	TRBV19	TRBJ1-1	TGTGCCAGTAGAGGCCAGAGCATGAACACTGAAGCTTTCTTT	CASRGQSMNTEAFF
NA	many	TRBV7-9	TRBJ2-7	TGTGCCAGCAGCTTAGACCAGGGGAGTAACGAGCAGTACTTC	CASSLDQGSNEQYF
NA	NA	TRBV15	TRBJ1-4	TGTGCCACCAGCAGAGAACAGGATAACGCTAATGAAAAACTGTTTTTT	CATSREQDNANEKLFF
NA	NA	TRBV4-3	TRBJ2-6	TGCGCCAGCAGCCAAGATTGGGGGGTAGGGGCCAACGTCCTGACTTTC	CASSQDWGVGANVLTF
NA	many	TRBV14	TRBJ1-2	TGTGCCAGCAGCCACGGGACCACGTATGGCTACACCTTC	CASSHGTTYGYTF